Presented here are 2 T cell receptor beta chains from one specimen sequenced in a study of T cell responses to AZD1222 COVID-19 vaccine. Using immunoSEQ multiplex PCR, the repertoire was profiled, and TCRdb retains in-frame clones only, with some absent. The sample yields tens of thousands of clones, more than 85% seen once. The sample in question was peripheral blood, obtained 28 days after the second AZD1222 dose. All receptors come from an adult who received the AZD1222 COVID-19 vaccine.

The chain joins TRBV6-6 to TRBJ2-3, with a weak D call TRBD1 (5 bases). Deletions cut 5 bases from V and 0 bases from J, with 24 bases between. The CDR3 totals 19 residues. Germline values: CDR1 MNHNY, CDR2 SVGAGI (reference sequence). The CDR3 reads CASSRWGQGLQFSTDTQYF. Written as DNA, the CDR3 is TGTGCCAGCAGTCGGTGGGGTCAGGGTCTCCAATTTAGCACAGATACGCAGTATTTT.

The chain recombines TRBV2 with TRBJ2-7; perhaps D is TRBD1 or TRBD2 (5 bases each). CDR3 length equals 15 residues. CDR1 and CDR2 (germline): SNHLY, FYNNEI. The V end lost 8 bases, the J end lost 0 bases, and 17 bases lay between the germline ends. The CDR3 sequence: CASRFFGTASYEQYF. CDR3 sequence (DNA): TGTGCCAGCCGCTTCTTCGGGACCGCCTCCTACGAGCAGTACTTC. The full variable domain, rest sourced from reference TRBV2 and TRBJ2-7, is EPEVTQTPSHQVTQMGQEVILRCVPISNHLYFYWYRQILGQKVEFLVSFYNNEISEKSEIFDDQFSVERPDGSNFTLKIRSTKLEDSAMYFCASRFFGTASYEQYFGPGTRLTVT.